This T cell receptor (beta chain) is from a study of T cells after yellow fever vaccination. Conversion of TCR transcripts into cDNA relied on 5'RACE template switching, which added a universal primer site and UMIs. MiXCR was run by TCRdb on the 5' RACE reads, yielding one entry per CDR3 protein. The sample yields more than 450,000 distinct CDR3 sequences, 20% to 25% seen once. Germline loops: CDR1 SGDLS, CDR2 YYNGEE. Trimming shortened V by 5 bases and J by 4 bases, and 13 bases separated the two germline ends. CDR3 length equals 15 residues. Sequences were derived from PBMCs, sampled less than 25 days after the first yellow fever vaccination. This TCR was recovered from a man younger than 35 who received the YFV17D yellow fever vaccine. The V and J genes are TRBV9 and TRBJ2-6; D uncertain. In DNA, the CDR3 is TGTGCCAGCAGTGCCAGGTTTGACGGGGCCAACGTCCTGACTTTC. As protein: CASSARFDGANVLTF.